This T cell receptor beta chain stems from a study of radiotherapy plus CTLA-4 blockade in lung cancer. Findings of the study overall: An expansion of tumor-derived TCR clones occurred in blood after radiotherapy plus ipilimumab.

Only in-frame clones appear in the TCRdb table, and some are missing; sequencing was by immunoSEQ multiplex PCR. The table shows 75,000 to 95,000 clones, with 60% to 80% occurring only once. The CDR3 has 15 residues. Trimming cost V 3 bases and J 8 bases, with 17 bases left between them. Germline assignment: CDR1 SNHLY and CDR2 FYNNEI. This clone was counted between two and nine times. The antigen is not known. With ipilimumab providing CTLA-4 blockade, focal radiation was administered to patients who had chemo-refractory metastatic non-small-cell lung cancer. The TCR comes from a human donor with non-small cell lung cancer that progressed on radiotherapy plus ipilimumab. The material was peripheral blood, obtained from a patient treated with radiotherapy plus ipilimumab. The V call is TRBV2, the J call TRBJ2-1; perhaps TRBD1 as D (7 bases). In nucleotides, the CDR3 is TGTGCCAGCAGTGATAGACAGGGTGGGGAGGATGAGCAGTTCTTC. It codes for CASSDRQGGEDEQFF.